The 21 T cell receptor beta chains below come from one sample, sequenced in a study of T cells in Graves' hyperthyroidism and ophthalmopathy. The investigators amplified TCR beta CDR3 regions from RNA transcripts. HTBI primers were the set used in a first-round RT-PCR of the TCR CDR3. Each CDR3 protein is one row after TCRdb ran MiXCR on the multiplex PCR reads. The sample lists about 610,000 distinct CDR3 sequences, about a sixth occurring once. Sequenced input: blood. The receptors derive from a woman aged 40-49 years with Graves' ophthalmopathy.

Many counts were recorded for this clonotype. This chain uses TRBV5-1 with TRBJ2-3, with 11 bases fitting TRBD2. Germline loops: CDR1 SGHRS, CDR2 YFSETQ. The V gene end was trimmed by 1 base and the J gene end by 10 bases; junction bases not matched to a gene: 11. The CDR3 runs to 16 residues. The CDR3 nucleotides are TGCGCCAGCAGCTTGCCTTCCTTAAATAGCGGGGGGGCGCAGTATTTT. It translates to CASSLPSLNSGGAQYF.

This clonotype was seen a handful of times. V usage is TRBV6-2 or TRBV6-3 and J usage is TRBJ1-2, with TRBD1 matching over 11 bases. The junction had 10 bases not matched to a gene; V was cut back by 5 bases and J by 8 bases. CDR3 size: 15 residues. Germline CDR1 MNHEY, CDR2 SVGEGT. The CDR3 here is CASSRTGTGGGGYTF. DNA for the CDR3: TGTGCCAGCAGTCGAACCGGGACAGGGGGAGGAGGCTACACCTTC.

This clonotype was counted ten times or more. The V and J genes are TRBV18 and TRBJ1-4; D call uncertain. Trimming left V 0 bases short and J 4 bases short, with 3 bases between. CDR1 is KGHSH, CDR2 LQKENI, per germline. The CDR3 spans 13 residues. CDR3 coding DNA: TGTGCCAGCTCACCACCCAATAATGAAAAACTGTTTTTT. This gives the protein CASSPPNNEKLFF.

At least ten counts were recorded for this clonotype. The rearrangement joins TRBV3-1 to TRBJ2-2; D call uncertain. Trimming pared 5 bases from V and 4 bases from J, leaving 17 bases between. CDR1 is LGHDT and CDR2 is YNNKEL in the germline V gene (reference sequence). There are 16 residues in the CDR3. For the CDR3, the DNA is TGTGCCAGCAGCTACAACGACCGCTCGGGCACCGGGGAGCTGTTTTTT. It is translated as CASSYNDRSGTGELFF.

This clonotype was counted many times. The chain carries TRBV7-2 and TRBJ2-2; the D gene is possibly TRBD1 (5 bases). V was clipped by 5 bases and J by 5 bases, with 9 bases between them. This CDR3 spans 13 amino acids. CDR1 is SGHTA and CDR2 is FQGNSA in the germline V gene. The CDR3 is CASSPRVTGELFF. CDR3 in DNA: TGTGCCAGCAGCCCCAGGGTTACCGGGGAGCTGTTTTTT.

The chain employs TRBV19 and TRBJ2-1; D uncertain. The germline gives CDR1 LNHDA, CDR2 SQIVND (reference sequence). The CDR3 runs to 14 residues. Trimming pared 4 bases from V and 0 bases from J, leaving 7 bases between. CDR3 protein: CASSTVSSYNEQFF. CDR3 DNA sequence: TGTGCCAGTAGTACAGTGAGCTCCTACAATGAGCAGTTCTTC.

This chain links TRBV5-1 with TRBJ2-3; a possible D gene is TRBD2 (7 bases). This CDR3 contains 17 residues. Trimming removed 4 bases from V and 1 base from J, with 19 bases in between. Germline CDR1 and CDR2: SGHRS and YFSETQ. CDR3 region: CASSPHPAGAGTDTQYF. The CDR3 nucleotides are TGCGCCAGCAGCCCCCATCCGGCGGGGGCCGGCACAGATACGCAGTATTTT.

This clonotype was detected a few times. The chain uses TRBV19 and TRBJ2-3, with D perhaps matching TRBD2 (7 bases). Germline values: CDR1 LNHDA, CDR2 SQIVND (reference sequence). Trimming took 2 bases from V and 0 from J, leaving 9 bases between them. The CDR3 is 15 amino acids. CDR3 residues: CASSIRGGSTDTQYF. Written as DNA, the CDR3 is TGTGCCAGTAGTATAAGGGGGGGGAGCACAGATACGCAGTATTTT.

This clonotype was detected ten times or more. Germline and junction disagree at one end, which may indicate a read error. V usage is TRBV5-1 and J usage is TRBJ2-5; D remains unclear. The germline V gene has CDR1 SGHRS and CDR2 YFSETQ. This CDR3 comprises 13 residues. CDR3 nucleotides: TGTGCCAGCAGTTTAGGCGGCGGAGAGACCCAGTACTTC. It translates to CASSLGGGETQYF.

This clonotype occurred a few times. The V and J genes are TRBV12-3 or TRBV12-4 and TRBJ2-1, with D uncertain. CDR3 length equals 12 residues. V was cut by 10 bases and J by 3 bases, with 10 bases left in between. In nucleotides, the CDR3 is TGTGCCACCGCGACCGACTACAATGAGCAGTTCTTC. Translated, it gives CATATDYNEQFF.

This clonotype was observed many times. CDR3 protein: CASSFFDRNEKLFF. The CDR3 DNA reads TGTGCCAGCAGCTTTTTCGACAGGAATGAAAAACTGTTTTTT. The gene calls are TRBV5-5 and TRBJ1-4; tentatively, D is TRBD1 (6 bases). Trimming cost V 2 bases and J 5 bases, with 10 bases left between them. The CDR3 sequence is 14 residues long. Germline CDR1 and CDR2: SGHKS and YYEKEE (reference sequence).

For this clonotype: The CDR3 end shows no conserved phenylalanine or tryptophan, and so a read error is likely. This chain joins TRBV7-2 and TRBJ2-1, with 11 bases lining up with TRBD2. The CDR3 sequence is 20 residues long. Trimming removed 6 bases from V and 0 bases from J; junction bases left unmatched: 16. Germline values: CDR1 SGHTA, CDR2 FQGNSA. The CDR3 DNA reads TGTGCCAGCAGTAGAACAGGGCCTGGACTAGCGGGTCGCTCCTACAATGAGCAGTTCTTA. This codes for CASSRTGPGLAGRSYNEQFL.

This clonotype was counted at least ten times. This chain connects TRBV20-1 to TRBJ2-2; D is unclear. Germline lookup yields CDR1 DFQATT and CDR2 SNEGSKA (reference sequence). This CDR3 contains 13 residues. Trimming pared 3 bases from V and 0 bases from J, leaving 5 bases between. CDR3 region: CSASSPNTGELFF. The CDR3 coding sequence is TGCAGTGCTAGTTCCCCGAACACCGGGGAGCTGTTTTTT.

This clonotype was recorded many times. The chain carries TRBV6-4 and TRBJ1-6; no reliable D call. The V and J ends lost 2 bases and 5 bases respectively, with 4 bases between them. This CDR3 comprises 13 residues. Germline loops: CDR1 MRHNA, CDR2 SNTAGT. In DNA form, the CDR3 reads TGTGCCAGCAGTGACAGGGATAATTCACCCCTCCACTTT. Translated, it gives CASSDRDNSPLHF.

Of note for this clonotype: Since a much larger clone is just one base distant, this may be a read error. The chain combines TRBV7-9 with TRBJ2-5; no firm D call. The CDR3 spans 14 residues. Germline V CDR1 and CDR2: SEHNR, FQNEAQ (reference sequence). Trimming took off 2 bases at V and 0 bases at J, with 7 bases between the two ends. The CDR3 here is CASSLRSDQETQYF. CDR3 sequence (DNA): TGTGCCAGCAGCTTAAGAAGCGACCAAGAGACCCAGTACTTC.

Ten or more counts support this clonotype. The genes are TRBV5-1 and TRBJ2-3, with D uncertain. This CDR3 is built from 14 residues. Per the germline V gene, CDR1 is SGHRS and CDR2 is YFSETQ. The V gene lost 3 bases and the J gene lost 2 bases, with 10 bases spanning the gap. DNA of the CDR3: TGCGCCAGCAGCTCAGCAGCGACCACAGATACGCAGTATTTT. Translation gives CASSSAATTDTQYF. Drawing the rest from reference TRBV5-1 and TRBJ2-3, the complete variable domain is KAGVTQTPRYLIKTRGQQVTLSCSPISGHRSVSWYQQTPGQGLQFLFEYFSETQRNKGNFPGRFSGRQFSNSRSEMNVSTLELGDSALYLCASSSAATTDTQYFGPGTRLTVL.

V gene TRBV20-1 combines with J gene TRBJ2-1; D is undetermined. Between the trimmed V and J ends, which lost 0 bases and 5 bases, there was a span of 11 bases. The CDR3 length is 14 residues. The germline V gene has CDR1 DFQATT and CDR2 SNEGSKA (reference sequence). The CDR3 here is CSAREGKTHNEQFF. The CDR3 region has the DNA TGCAGTGCTAGAGAGGGTAAAACCCACAATGAGCAGTTCTTC.

This clonotype was recorded at least ten times. The genes are TRBV5-1 and TRBJ2-1; possibly TRBD1 or TRBD2 for D (5 bases each). V lost 4 bases to trimming and J lost 4 bases, with 15 bases between them. Germline CDR1 is SGHRS and CDR2 is YFSETQ. The CDR3 has 15 residues. The CDR3 loop is CASSPGIWGYNEQFF. The CDR3 DNA sequence: TGCGCCAGCAGCCCCGGGATTTGGGGGTACAATGAGCAGTTCTTC.

This clonotype came up many times. The V and J genes are TRBV2 and TRBJ1-1; 7 bases map to TRBD1. CDR3 size: 14 residues. Germline CDR1 and CDR2: SNHLY and FYNNEI. The J segment lost 1 base and the V segment lost 6 bases, leaving 5 bases of the junction unmatched. The CDR3 DNA follows: TGTGCCAGCAGCCTCCGGGACAGGAACACTGAAGCTTTCTTT. Protein: CASSLRDRNTEAFF.

A few counts support this clonotype. The chain recombines TRBV3-1 with TRBJ1-4; TRBD1 matches 7 bases. CDR1 is LGHDT, CDR2 YNNKEL, per germline (reference sequence). The CDR3 totals 16 residues. J was trimmed by 6 bases and V by 7 bases; bases with no gene match: 14. The CDR3 coding sequence is TGTGCCAGCACCAGGGGGGGCGCGACTTTGGATGAAAAACTGTTTTTT. As protein: CASTRGGATLDEKLFF.

In its sample, this clonotype was seen many times. The chain links TRBV15 to TRBJ2-3, with D maybe TRBD2 (6 bases). This CDR3 comprises 16 residues. Germline loops: CDR1 LNHNV, CDR2 YYDKDF (reference sequence). V was cut by 0 bases and J by 3 bases, with 13 bases left in between. CDR3 sequence (DNA): TGTGCCACCAGCAGAGATCGGGGGTCGGGGACAGATACGCAGTATTTT. As protein: CATSRDRGSGTDTQYF.